These 9 T cell receptor beta chains originate from one sample sequenced in a study of blood T cell repertoires in COVID-19. Produced via immunoSEQ multiplex PCR; TCRdb's table is partial and in-frame only. The data show about 220,000 clones, just under 85% seen once. Specimen: PBMCs or T cells enriched from blood (not recorded which). The receptors here all came from a man aged 40-50 years who had recovered from COVID-19.

The rearrangement links TRBV7-9 to TRBJ2-7, with 11 bases lining up with TRBD1. The germline V gene encodes CDR1 SEHNR and CDR2 FQNEAQ (reference sequence). Unmatched junction bases numbered 5, after V lost 7 bases and J lost 3 bases. CDR3 length: 14 residues. DNA for the CDR3: TGTGCCAGCAAGGACGGGACAGGGGGCTACGAGCAGTACTTC. Protein product: CASKDGTGGYEQYF. Variable domain in full (rest from reference TRBV7-9 and TRBJ2-7): DTGVSQNPRHKITKRGQNVTFRCDPISEHNRLYWYRQTLGQGPEFLTYFQNEAQLEKSRLLSDRFSAERPKGSFSTLEIQRTEQGDSAMYLCASKDGTGGYEQYFGPGTRLTVT.

The CDR3 DNA is TGCGCCAGCAGCTCCGTCCCGGGACAGGGAAAGAAGACCGGGGAGCTGTTTTTT. Translation gives CASSSVPGQGKKTGELFF. The rearrangement uses TRBV5-1 and TRBJ2-2; TRBD1 aligns across 9 bases. Per germline, CDR1 SGHRS and CDR2 YFSETQ. V shed 3 bases, J shed 5 bases, and the junction held 14 bases outside the gene matches. This CDR3 is 18 amino acids long.

V gene TRBV7-9 combines with J gene TRBJ1-1; 9 nucleotides agree with TRBD1. The V gene end was trimmed by 5 bases and the J gene end by 0 bases; junction bases not matched to a gene: 10. Per germline, CDR1 SEHNR and CDR2 FQNEAQ (reference sequence). CDR3 length: 17 residues. CDR3 sequence reads: CASSRRDRDYMNTEAFF. In DNA form, the CDR3 reads TGTGCCAGCAGCCGAAGGGACAGGGACTACATGAACACTGAAGCTTTCTTT.

The chain carries TRBV7-8 and TRBJ1-2; D is unclear. The CDR3 is 11 residues long. The germline gives CDR1 SGHVS, CDR2 FQNEAQ. V lost 4 bases, J lost 11 bases, and 11 bases lay in between. CDR3 DNA sequence: TGTGCCAGCAGCTCGCACATCGGGTACACCTTC. Protein sequence: CASSSHIGYTF.

The rearrangement links TRBV6-5 to TRBJ1-3; D is uncertain. The CDR3 sequence is 12 residues long. CDR1 is MNHEY, CDR2 SVGAGI, per germline. Trimming removed 7 bases at V and 4 bases at J, with 8 bases between. In DNA form, the CDR3 reads TGTGCCAGCACCTCGGAGGGAAACACCATATATTTT. Amino acids: CASTSEGNTIYF.

The V call is TRBV5-4, the J call TRBJ2-2; D gene unclear. Germline CDR1 reads SGHNT; CDR2 reads YYREEE (reference sequence). The CDR3 sequence is 14 residues long. The V end lost 4 bases, the J end lost 6 bases, and 13 bases lay between the germline ends. The CDR3 nucleotides read TGTGCCAGCAGCGCTCCGAGCAGGCCCGGGGAGCTGTTTTTT. Translated: CASSAPSRPGELFF.

The rearrangement joins TRBV11-3 to TRBJ2-7; 10 positions agree with TRBD1. From germline, CDR1 is SGHNT and CDR2 YENEEA. The length of the CDR3 is 15 residues. With 2 bases clipped from V and 1 base from J, the junction kept 2 bases outside the gene matches. CDR3 protein: CASSLSGQGSYEQYF. CDR3 nucleotide sequence: TGTGCCAGCAGCTTATCGGGACAGGGGTCCTACGAGCAGTACTTC.

J is TRBJ2-2 and V is TRBV11-3; TRBD2 aligns across 11 bases. This CDR3 region has 15 residues. Germline V CDR1 and CDR2: SGHNT, YENEEA. V was clipped by 6 bases and J by 4 bases; unmatched bases: 4. CDR3 sequence: CASRLAGGGTGELFF. CDR3 sequence (DNA): TGTGCCAGCAGGCTAGCGGGGGGCGGCACCGGGGAGCTGTTTTTT.

The chain recombines TRBV6-5 with TRBJ1-2; weak D call: TRBD1 (5 bases). V dropped 6 bases and J dropped 4 bases, with 18 bases sitting between them. The CDR3 is made up of 15 amino acids. Looked up from germline, CDR1 is MNHEY and CDR2 is SVGAGI. The CDR3, as DNA: TGTGCCAGCAGCTACCCGGGCAGGGTCCCCTATGGCTACACCTTC. It codes for CASSYPGRVPYGYTF.